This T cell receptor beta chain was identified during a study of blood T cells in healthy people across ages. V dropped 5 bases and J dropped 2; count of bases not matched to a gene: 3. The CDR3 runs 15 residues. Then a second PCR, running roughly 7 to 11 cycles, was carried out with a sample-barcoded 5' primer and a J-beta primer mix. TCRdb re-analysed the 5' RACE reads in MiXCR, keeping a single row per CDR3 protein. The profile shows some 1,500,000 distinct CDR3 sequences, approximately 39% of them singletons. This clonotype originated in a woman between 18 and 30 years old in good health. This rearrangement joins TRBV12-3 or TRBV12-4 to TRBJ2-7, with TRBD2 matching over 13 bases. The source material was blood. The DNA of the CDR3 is TGTGCCAGCAGTGGTGGACTAGCGGGGGCCTACGAGCAGTACTTC. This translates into CASSGGLAGAYEQYF.